This T cell receptor (beta chain) was identified in a study of PD-L1 blockade in urothelial cancer. After removal of 7 bases from V and 1 base from J, the junction contained 10 bases not matched to a gene. Germline V gene lookup returns CDR1 SEHNR and CDR2 FQNEAQ (reference sequence). This CDR3 spans 16 amino acids. Here immunoSEQ multiplex PCR was the method, and the copy in TCRdb shows in-frame clones only, minus some. Counted here are about 45,000 clones, about 91% occurring once; the ten biggest clones make up 3.9%. This clone has a single count. Sequencing used PBMCs, obtained around atezolizumab (anti-PD-L1) treatment. The chain has TRBV7-9 and TRBJ2-5; TRBD2 matches at 9 bases. This sequence was found in a man older than 75 with urothelial cancer. The DNA for the CDR3 is TGTGCCAGCATCGGCGGGGGGGGAGGCCCCCAAGAGACCCAGTACTTC. Translated, it gives CASIGGGGGPQETQYF.